Included here is one T cell receptor (beta chain) sequence, with context. Its target is not known. The CDR3 has 19 residues. Germline V gives CDR1 MNHEY, CDR2 SMNVEV (reference sequence). With 6 bases clipped from V and 0 bases from J, the junction kept 15 bases outside the gene matches. The data are from a study of OX40 agonist ivuxolimab in advanced cancers. Findings of the study overall: The antigen specificity of the peripheral T cells (those that were expanded) was not determined.

Assay: immunoSEQ multiplex PCR; the TCRdb copy retains only in-frame clones and omits some. The sample lists roughly 120,000 clones, 85% to 95% occurring once. Sequenced material: CD4+ or CD8+ T cells sorted from blood, taken in a trial of the OX40 agonist ivuxolimab. This clonotype was sampled from an adult with an advanced solid tumor such as melanoma, head and neck, liver or kidney cancer. The genes are TRBV27 and TRBJ2-3; 10 bases are shared with TRBD2. CDR3: CASRWSSGSLSSSTDTQYF. In DNA form, the CDR3 reads TGTGCCAGCAGATGGTCTAGCGGGAGCCTATCTTCTAGCACAGATACGCAGTATTTT.